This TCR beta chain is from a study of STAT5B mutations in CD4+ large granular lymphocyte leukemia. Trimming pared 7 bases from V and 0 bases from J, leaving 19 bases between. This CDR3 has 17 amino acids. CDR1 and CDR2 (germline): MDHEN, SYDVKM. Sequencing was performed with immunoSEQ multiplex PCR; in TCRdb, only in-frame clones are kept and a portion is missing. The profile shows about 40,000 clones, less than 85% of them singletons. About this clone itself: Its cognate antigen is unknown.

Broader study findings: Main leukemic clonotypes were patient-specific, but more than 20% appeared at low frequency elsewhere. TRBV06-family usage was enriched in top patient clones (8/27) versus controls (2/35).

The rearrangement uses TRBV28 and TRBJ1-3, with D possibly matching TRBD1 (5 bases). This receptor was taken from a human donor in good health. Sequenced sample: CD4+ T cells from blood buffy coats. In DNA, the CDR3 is TGTGCCAGCACACGCCAGGGTTTGAAGAGCTCTGGAAACACCATATATTTT. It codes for CASTRQGLKSSGNTIYF.